This T cell receptor (beta chain) was captured in a study of blood T cell repertoires in COVID-19 (dated by TCRdb to 2018 to 2020). Turning to the overall study: The collaborator samples originated in the United States, Italy and Spain and spanned the acute and convalescent phases of COVID-19. Sample metadata almost always included a de-identified subject ID, COVID-19 status, age in years and sex. The repertoires were made available in a free public database intended to serve as a resource for research on the immune response to SARS-CoV-2. The material from the prospective study consisted of cDNA or gDNA derived from T cells, B-cell-depleted T cells, or PBMCs. Where available, HLA class I and class II types were obtained from metadata supplied by the sample provider rather than from assay-based typing. Samples came from the ongoing ImmuneRACE study (first 160 participants) plus 1,254 subjects from 6 global collaborators. Subjects who had been exposed to COVID-19, were actively infected with it, or had recovered from it provided the deeply sampled blood TCRbeta repertoires that made up the dataset. Overall study results and their limits: The amount of clinical and demographic metadata varied by source and participant and was provided uncurated.

Collaborating institutions collected whole blood in K2EDTA tubes following their own protocols. For TCRbeta analysis, collaborators shipped samples as frozen whole blood, isolated PBMCs, or DNA extracted from either of those sample types. The cysteine opens and the phenylalanine closes a CDR3 of 15 amino acids. Only the CDR3 portion is preserved as DNA: 45 bases, with reading frame beginning at the first base. Unmatched junction bases come to 16, with V trimmed by 4 bases and J by 13 bases. As encoded in the germline V gene, CDR1 is SQVTM while CDR2 is ANQGSEA. The immunoSEQ Assay, a bias-controlled multiplex PCR, was used to amplify TCRbeta CDR3 regions from genomic DNA. The paper's data handling went like this. The number of nucleated cells in each sample was estimated from the amplification of reference gene primers within the assay. To quantify the absolute abundance of each unique TCRbeta CDR3 rearrangement, sequence reads were collapsed and filtered. For each sample, productive Simpson clonality was calculated as the square root of Simpson's diversity index across productive rearrangements. In TCRdb, the immuneACCESS table is reduced to in-frame sequences with V and J assigned. These tables do not hold every clone; where another copy was compared, an unresolved V gene accounts for under half, and the others remain unexplained. Clone size and V and J calls were adopted from that table, with D and trimming inferred from the DNA. Counted in this sample were about 140,000 clones; approximately 88% of them appeared once. The ten largest clones add up to roughly 1.6% of the sample.

Of note for this clone: It has no known antigen specificity. No base quality values were provided; no much bigger clone lies one nucleotide off.

The source is a woman aged 50 to 65 with acute or convalescent COVID-19. This sequence uses TRBV29-1 and TRBJ1-4, with 9 middle bases fitting TRBD1. Sequencing was done on a sample of peripheral blood. The nucleotides are TGCAGCGTTGCCGCCCGAGGGACAGGGAGCAATGGACTGTTTTTT. This yields the protein CSVAARGTGSNGLFF.